Each of the 2 T cell receptor beta chains below was sequenced from the same sample in a study of Graves' ophthalmopathy and Graves' hyperthyroidism (dated by TCRdb to the late 2010s). Data came from an Illumina HiSeq 2000. For repertoire sequencing, TCR beta CDR3 regions were amplified from RNA transcripts. HTBI primers and the Qiagen OneStep RT-PCR kit were used in a first-round RT-PCR, which was followed by a second-round multiplex PCR, size selection and purification. TCRdb reworked the public reads: Q25 trimming with fastp, MiXCR clone assembly, productive beta chains retained. Identical CDR3 proteins give one entry, which carries the most common genes and DNA. This sample comprises under 800,000 distinct CDR3 sequences, approximately 21% of them detected only once. The ten most abundant clones make up roughly 7.4% of the sample. Sequencing input: peripheral blood. Receptor source: a young woman with stable Graves' hyperthyroidism. Some clones in this sample may be carry-over from other donors' samples. Donor details come from another sample of the same person, matched by shared clones.

This clonotype has a count of ten or more. The chain combines TRBV9 with TRBJ1-2; D gene uncertain. The germline CDR1 and CDR2 sequences are SGDLS and YYNGEE. CDR3 length: 13 residues. V was shortened by 5 bases and J by 2 bases, with 10 bases between the two germline ends. The CDR3 reads CASRDETNYGYTF. Written as DNA, the CDR3 is TGTGCCAGCAGGGACGAGACCAACTATGGCTACACCTTC.

This clonotype was observed at least ten times. This rearrangement joins TRBV12-3 or TRBV12-4 to TRBJ1-5, with 8 bases aligning to TRBD1. The CDR3 runs to 14 residues. The J segment lost 4 bases and the V segment lost 6 bases, leaving 5 bases of the junction unmatched. CDR3 bases: TGTGCCAGCAGGCCGGGACAGGTTAATCAGCCCCAGCATTTT. It yields the protein CASRPGQVNQPQHF.